The sequence of this T cell receptor beta chain was determined in a study of blood T cell repertoires in COVID-19. Background on the study: The study drew acute and convalescent COVID-19 samples from the United States, Italy and Spain. T cells, B-cell-depleted T cells, or PBMCs supplied cDNA or gDNA.

Original handling: Amplification with reference gene primers provided the estimates of nucleated cell counts. Some clones are missing from TCRdb's copy, which holds only in-frame ones; the method was immunoSEQ multiplex PCR. V and J calls and clone size are copied from that table; D and trimming were computed from the DNA. In the table there are 100,000 to 150,000 clones, roughly 72% of which are singletons. This clone was observed a handful of times. CDR1 is SGHDN, CDR2 FVKESK, per germline. The V end was cut by 4 bases, the J end by 0 bases, with 9 bases between. The length of the CDR3 is 14 residues.

The receptor was derived from a man aged 60 to 75 with acute or convalescent COVID-19. The sample was peripheral blood. The V and J genes are TRBV14 and TRBJ1-1, with D hard to call. The CDR3 DNA is TGTGCCAGCAGCCGGGCCGGTATGAACACTGAAGCTTTCTTT. Translation gives CASSRAGMNTEAFF.